What follows is one T cell receptor (beta chain) and its context. What it binds is unknown. CDR3 length equals 14 residues. The V end lost 0 bases, the J end lost 1 base, and 7 bases lay between the germline ends. Germline V CDR1 and CDR2: SGDLS, YYNGEE. The data were produced by immunoSEQ multiplex PCR, yet TCRdb's version contains in-frame clones alone and is incomplete. The sample contains over 350,000 clones, 70% to 90% of which appear only once. This specimen belongs to a study of Ad26.COV2.S vaccination and SARS-CoV-2 variants. Study in general: Among those in the COV1001 Ad26.COV2.S trial arm was the donor.

Notes on the study in general: It was vaccine recipients, not placebo recipients, who had the higher spike-specific TCR breadth. Substantial response breadth was reportedly seen for spike-specific CD8+ and CD4+ T cells after vaccination.

Treatment meaning: 15 to 20 received Ad26.COV2.S at low or high dose, single or two shots; roughly five received placebo; per-sample allocation not given. Samples were taken on day 63 after the first vaccine or placebo injection. An Ad26 vector was used to express Wuhan-strain SARS-CoV-2 spike as the vaccine. The TCR sequence derives from a person aged 18-65 years who received the Ad26.COV2.S COVID-19 vaccine or a placebo. Sequences were derived from peripheral blood, sampled in a trial of Ad26.COV2.S vaccine versus placebo. This chain links TRBV9 with TRBJ1-1, with a tentative D call TRBD1 (6 bases). The CDR3 nucleotides are TGTGCCAGCAGCGTAGCACAGGGGAACACTGAAGCTTTCTTT. As protein: CASSVAQGNTEAFF.